This T cell receptor beta chain was observed in a study of glioma-infiltrating T cells. Study details: Glioblastomas were WHO grade IV, sampled at first diagnosis; low-grade were grade II. Before surgery, glioma patients received dexamethasone for at most six days. The study's findings and limits: Shared blood CDR3 signature motifs marked patients with low tissue-blood divergence. Tissue-blood divergence was below expectation in non-neoplastic patients, above in gliomas.

Using RNA template, CDR3s of TCR alpha and beta were amplified with iRepertoire arm-PCR. TCRdb re-called the multiplex PCR reads with MiXCR, one entry per CDR3 protein. The sample lists fewer than 500,000 distinct CDR3 sequences; 35% to 45% were seen once. V lost 3 bases, J lost 9 bases, and 12 bases lay in between. CDR1 is MDHEN and CDR2 is SYDVKM in the germline V gene. This CDR3 comprises 14 residues. In regard to this clonotype: What it binds is unknown. Because it lacks the conserved phenylalanine or tryptophan at the end, this CDR3 is likely a read error.

What was sequenced was glioma tissue, nonneoplastic brain tissue, or PBMCs (not recorded which). The TCR sequence derives from a human donor with low-grade glioma or glioblastoma, undergoing nonglioma brain surgery, or in good health (not recorded which). This chain joins TRBV28 and TRBJ1-6; no definite D call. The CDR3 region has the DNA TGTGCCAGCAGTTTGGGCGGATCCCCTTCACCCCTCCACTCT. This sequence encodes CASSLGGSPSPLHS.